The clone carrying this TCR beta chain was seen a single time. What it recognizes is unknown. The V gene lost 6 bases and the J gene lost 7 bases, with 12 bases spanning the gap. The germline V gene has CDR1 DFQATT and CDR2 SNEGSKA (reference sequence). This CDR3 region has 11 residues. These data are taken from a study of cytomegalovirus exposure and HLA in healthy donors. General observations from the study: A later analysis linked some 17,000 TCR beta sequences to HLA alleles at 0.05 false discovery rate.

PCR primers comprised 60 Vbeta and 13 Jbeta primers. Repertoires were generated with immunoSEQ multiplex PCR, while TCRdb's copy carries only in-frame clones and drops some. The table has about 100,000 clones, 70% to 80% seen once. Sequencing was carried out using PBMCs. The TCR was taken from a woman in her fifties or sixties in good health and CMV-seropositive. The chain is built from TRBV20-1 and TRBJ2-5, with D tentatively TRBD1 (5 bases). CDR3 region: CSATTAWTQYF. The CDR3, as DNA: TGCAGTGCAACGACAGCTTGGACCCAGTACTTC.